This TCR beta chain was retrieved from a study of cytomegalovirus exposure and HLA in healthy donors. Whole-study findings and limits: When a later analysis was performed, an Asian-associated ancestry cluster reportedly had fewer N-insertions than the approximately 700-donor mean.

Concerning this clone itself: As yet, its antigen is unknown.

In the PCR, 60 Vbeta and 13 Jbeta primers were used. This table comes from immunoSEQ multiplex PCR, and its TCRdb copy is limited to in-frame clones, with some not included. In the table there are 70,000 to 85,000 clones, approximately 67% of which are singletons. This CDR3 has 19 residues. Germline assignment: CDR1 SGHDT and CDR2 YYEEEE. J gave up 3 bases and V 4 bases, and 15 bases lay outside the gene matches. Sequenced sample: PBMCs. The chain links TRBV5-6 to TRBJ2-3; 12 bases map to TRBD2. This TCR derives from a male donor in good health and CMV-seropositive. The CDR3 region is CASSTALAGGSPVTDTQYF. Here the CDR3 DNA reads TGTGCCAGCAGCACAGCTCTAGCGGGGGGGTCACCCGTGACAGATACGCAGTATTTT.